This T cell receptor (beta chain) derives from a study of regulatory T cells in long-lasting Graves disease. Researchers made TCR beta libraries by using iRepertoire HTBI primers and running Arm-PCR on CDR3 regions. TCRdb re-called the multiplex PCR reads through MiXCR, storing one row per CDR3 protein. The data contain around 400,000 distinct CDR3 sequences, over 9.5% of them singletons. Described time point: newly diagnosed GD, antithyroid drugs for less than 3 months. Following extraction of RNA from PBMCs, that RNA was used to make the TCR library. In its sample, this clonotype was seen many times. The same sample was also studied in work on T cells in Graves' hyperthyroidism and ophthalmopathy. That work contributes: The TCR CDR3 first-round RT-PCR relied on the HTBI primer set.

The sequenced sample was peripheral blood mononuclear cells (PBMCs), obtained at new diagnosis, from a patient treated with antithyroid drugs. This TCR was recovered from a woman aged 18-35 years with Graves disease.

CDR3 sequence: CASSLQPDRFSPVSLHNEQFF. CDR3 coding DNA: TGTGCCAGCAGCCTACAACCGGACAGGTTTAGCCCCGTCAGCTTACACAATGAGCAGTTCTTC. This chain joins TRBV6-1 and TRBJ2-1; 7 bases map to TRBD1. The length of the CDR3 is 21 residues. With 6 bases clipped from V and 5 bases from J, the junction kept 28 bases outside the gene matches. The germline gives CDR1 MNHNS, CDR2 SASEGT.